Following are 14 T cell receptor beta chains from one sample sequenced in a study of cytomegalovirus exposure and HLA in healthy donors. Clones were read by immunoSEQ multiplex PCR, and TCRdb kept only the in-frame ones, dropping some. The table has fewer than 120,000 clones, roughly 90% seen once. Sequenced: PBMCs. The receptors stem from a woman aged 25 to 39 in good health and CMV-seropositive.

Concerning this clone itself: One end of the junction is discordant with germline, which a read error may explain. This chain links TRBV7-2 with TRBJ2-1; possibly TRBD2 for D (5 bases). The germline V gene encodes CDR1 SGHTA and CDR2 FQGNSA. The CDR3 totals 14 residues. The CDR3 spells CASSFLASYSEQFF. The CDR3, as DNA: TGTGCCAGCAGCTTTTTGGCTAGCTACAGTGAGCAGTTCTTC.

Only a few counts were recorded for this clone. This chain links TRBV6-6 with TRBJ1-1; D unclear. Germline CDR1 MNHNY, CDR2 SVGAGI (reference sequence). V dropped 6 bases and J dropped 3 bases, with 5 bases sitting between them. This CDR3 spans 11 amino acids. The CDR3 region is CASRRDTEAFF. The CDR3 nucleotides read TGTGCCAGCAGACGGGACACTGAAGCTTTCTTT.

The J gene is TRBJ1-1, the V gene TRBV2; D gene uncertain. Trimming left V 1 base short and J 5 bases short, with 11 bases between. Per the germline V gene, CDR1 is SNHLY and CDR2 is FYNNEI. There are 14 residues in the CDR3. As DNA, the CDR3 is TGTGCCAGCAGTGAAGGCAGGCGTAGAACTGAAGCTTTCTTT. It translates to CASSEGRRRTEAFF. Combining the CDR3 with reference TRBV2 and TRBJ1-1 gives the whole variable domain EPEVTQTPSHQVTQMGQEVILRCVPISNHLYFYWYRQILGQKVEFLVSFYNNEISEKSEIFDDQFSVERPDGSNFTLKIRSTKLEDSAMYFCASSEGRRRTEAFFGQGTRLTVV.

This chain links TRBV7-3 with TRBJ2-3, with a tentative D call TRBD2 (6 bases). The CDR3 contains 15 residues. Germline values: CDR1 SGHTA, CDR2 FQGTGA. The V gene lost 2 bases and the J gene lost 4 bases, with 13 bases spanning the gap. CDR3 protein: CASSLSGGGADTQYF. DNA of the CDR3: TGTGCCAGCAGCTTATCCGGGGGAGGCGCAGATACGCAGTATTTT.

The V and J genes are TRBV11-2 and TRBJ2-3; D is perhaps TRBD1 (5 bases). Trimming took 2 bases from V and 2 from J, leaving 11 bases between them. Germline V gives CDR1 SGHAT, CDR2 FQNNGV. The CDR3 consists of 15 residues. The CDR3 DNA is TGTGCCAGCAGCTTAAGGGGTGGATCCACAGATACGCAGTATTTT. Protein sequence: CASSLRGGSTDTQYF.

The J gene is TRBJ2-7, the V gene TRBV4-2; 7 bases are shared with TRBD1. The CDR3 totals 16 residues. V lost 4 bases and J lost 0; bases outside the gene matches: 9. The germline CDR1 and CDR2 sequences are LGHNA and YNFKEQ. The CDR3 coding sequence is TGTGCCAGCAGCCGGGAAGACAGGGCCGCCTCCTACGAGCAGTACTTC. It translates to CASSREDRAASYEQYF.

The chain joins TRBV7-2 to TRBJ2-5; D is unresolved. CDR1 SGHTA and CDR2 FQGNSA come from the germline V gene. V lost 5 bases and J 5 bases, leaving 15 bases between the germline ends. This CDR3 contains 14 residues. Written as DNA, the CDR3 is TGTGCCAGCAGCCCCCGAGGTAGTATCGAGACCCAGTACTTC. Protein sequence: CASSPRGSIETQYF. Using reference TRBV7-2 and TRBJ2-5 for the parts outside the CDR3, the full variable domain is GAGVSQSPSNKVTEKGKDVELRCDPISGHTALYWYRQSLGQGLEFLIYFQGNSAPDKSGLPSDRFSAERTGGSVSTLTIQRTQQEDSAVYLCASSPRGSIETQYFGPGTRLLVL.

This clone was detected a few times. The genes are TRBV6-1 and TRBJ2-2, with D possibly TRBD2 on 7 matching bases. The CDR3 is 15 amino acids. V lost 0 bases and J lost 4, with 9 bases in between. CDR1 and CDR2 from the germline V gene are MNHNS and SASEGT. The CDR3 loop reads CASSEAGGGTGELFF. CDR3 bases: TGTGCCAGCAGTGAAGCGGGAGGGGGCACCGGGGAGCTGTTTTTT.

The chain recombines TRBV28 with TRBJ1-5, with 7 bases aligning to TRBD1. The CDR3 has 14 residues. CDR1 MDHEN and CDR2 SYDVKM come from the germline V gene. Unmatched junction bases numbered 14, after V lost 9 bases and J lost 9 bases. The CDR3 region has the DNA TGTGCCAGTCAGGCCGGGACAGAGGATCGGCCCCAGCATTTT. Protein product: CASQAGTEDRPQHF.

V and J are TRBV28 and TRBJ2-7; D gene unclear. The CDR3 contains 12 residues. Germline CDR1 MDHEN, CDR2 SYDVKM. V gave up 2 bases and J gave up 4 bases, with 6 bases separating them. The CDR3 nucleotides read TGTGCCAGCAGTTTACCGTTTTACGAGCAGTACTTC. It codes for CASSLPFYEQYF.

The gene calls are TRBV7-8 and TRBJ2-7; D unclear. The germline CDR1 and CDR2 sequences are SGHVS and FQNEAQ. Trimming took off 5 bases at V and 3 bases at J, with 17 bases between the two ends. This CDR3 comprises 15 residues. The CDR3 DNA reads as TGTGCCAGCAGCAACCGGGTAGGATACGGCTACGAGCAGTACTTC. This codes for CASSNRVGYGYEQYF.

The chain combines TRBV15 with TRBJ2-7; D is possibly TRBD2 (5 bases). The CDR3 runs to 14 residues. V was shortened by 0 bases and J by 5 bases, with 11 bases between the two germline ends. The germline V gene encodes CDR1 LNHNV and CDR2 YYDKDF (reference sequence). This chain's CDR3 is CATSRDPRGDEQYF. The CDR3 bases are TGTGCCACCAGCAGAGATCCTCGGGGAGACGAGCAGTACTTC.

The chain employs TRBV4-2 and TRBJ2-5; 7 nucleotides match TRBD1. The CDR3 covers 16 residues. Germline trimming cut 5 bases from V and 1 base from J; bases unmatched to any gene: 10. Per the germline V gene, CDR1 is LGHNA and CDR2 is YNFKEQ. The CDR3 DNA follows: TGTGCCAGCAGCAAAAGACAGGGCGAGGTCCAAGAGACCCAGTACTTC. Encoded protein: CASSKRQGEVQETQYF.

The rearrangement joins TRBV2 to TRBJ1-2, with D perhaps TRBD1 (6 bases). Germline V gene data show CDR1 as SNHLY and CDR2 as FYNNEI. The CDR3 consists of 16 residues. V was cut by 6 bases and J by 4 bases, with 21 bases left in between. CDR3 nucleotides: TGTGCCAGCAGAATTGTGGGCAGACAGGCATCCTATGGCTACACCTTC. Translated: CASRIVGRQASYGYTF. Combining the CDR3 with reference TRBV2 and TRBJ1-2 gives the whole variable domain EPEVTQTPSHQVTQMGQEVILRCVPISNHLYFYWYRQILGQKVEFLVSFYNNEISEKSEIFDDQFSVERPDGSNFTLKIRSTKLEDSAMYFCASRIVGRQASYGYTFGSGTRLTVV.